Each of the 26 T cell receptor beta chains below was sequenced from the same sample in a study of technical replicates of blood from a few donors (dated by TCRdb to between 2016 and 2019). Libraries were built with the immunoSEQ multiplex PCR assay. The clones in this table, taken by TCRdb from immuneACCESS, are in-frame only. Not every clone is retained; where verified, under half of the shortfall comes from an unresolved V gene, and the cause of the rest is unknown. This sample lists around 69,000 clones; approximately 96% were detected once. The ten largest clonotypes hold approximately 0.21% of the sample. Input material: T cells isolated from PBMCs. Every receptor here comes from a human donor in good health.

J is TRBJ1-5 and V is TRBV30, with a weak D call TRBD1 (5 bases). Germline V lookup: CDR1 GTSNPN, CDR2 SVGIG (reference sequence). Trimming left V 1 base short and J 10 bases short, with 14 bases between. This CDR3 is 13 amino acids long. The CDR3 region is CAWSGQQRSPQHF. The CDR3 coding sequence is TGTGCCTGGAGTGGACAGCAAAGGTCACCCCAGCATTTT.

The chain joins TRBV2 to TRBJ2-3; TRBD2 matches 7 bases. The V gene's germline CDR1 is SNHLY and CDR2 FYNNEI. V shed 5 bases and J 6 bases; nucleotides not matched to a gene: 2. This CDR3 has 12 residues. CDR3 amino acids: CASSSLADTQYF. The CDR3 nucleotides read TGTGCCAGCAGTTCACTAGCGGATACGCAGTATTTT.

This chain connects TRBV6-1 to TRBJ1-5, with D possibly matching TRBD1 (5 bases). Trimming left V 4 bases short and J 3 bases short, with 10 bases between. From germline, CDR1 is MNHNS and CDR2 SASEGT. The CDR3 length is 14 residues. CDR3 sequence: CASSVAGNNQPQHF. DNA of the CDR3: TGTGCCAGCAGTGTTGCAGGGAACAATCAGCCCCAGCATTTT.

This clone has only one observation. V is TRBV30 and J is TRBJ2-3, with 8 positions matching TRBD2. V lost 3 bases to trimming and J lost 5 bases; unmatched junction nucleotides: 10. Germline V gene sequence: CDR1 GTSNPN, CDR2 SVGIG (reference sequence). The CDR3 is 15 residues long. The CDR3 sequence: CAWSLEAGVQDTQYF. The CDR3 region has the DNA TGTGCCTGGAGCTTGGAAGCGGGGGTGCAAGATACGCAGTATTTT.

CDR3 amino acids: CAWGRGTSYEQYF. CDR3 nucleotides: TGTGCCTGGGGGAGGGGGACCAGCTACGAGCAGTACTTC. This chain uses TRBV30 with TRBJ2-7; TRBD2 is a possible D gene (7 bases). CDR1 is GTSNPN and CDR2 is SVGIG in the germline V gene (reference sequence). Trimming shortened V by 5 bases and J by 3 bases, and 14 bases separated the two germline ends. The CDR3 sequence is 13 residues long.

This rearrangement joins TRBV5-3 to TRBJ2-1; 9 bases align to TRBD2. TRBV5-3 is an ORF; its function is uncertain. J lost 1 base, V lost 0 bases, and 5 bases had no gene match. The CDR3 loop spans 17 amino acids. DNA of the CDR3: TGTGCCAGAAGCTTGGCTGGTAGCGGGAGTTCCTACAATGAGCAGTTCTTC. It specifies CARSLAGSGSSYNEQFF.

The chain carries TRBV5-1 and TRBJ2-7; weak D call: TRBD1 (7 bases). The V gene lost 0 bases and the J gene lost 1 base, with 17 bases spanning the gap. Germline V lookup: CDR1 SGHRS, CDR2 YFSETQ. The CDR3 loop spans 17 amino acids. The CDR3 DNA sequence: TGCGCCAGCAGCTTGGTTGGTGGCGGGACAGCTTCCTACGAGCAGTACTTC. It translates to CASSLVGGGTASYEQYF.

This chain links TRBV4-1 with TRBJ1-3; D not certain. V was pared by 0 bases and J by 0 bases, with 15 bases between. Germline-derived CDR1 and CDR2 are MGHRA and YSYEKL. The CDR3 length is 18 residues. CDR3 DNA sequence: TGCGCCAGCAGCCAAGACCCGGCAGGCTTAAGCTCTGGAAACACCATATATTTT. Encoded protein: CASSQDPAGLSSGNTIYF.

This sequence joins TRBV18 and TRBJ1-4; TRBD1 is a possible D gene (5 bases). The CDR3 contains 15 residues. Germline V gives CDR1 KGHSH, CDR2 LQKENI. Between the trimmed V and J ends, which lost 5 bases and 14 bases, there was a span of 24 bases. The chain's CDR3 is CASSTDYLGPKRLFF. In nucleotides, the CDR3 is TGTGCCAGCTCAACGGACTACTTGGGGCCAAAACGGCTGTTTTTT. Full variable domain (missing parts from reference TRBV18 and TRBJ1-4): NAGVMQNPRHLVRRRGQEARLRCSPMKGHSHVYWYRQLPEEGLKFMVYLQKENIIDESGMPKERFSAEFPKEGPSILRIQQVVRGDSAAYFCASSTDYLGPKRLFFGSGTQLSVL.

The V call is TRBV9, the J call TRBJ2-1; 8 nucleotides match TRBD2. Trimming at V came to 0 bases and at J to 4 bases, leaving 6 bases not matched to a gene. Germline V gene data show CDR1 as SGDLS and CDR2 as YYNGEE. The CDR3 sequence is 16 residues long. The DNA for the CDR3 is TGTGCCAGCAGCGTAGATCGCGGGGGGACGTACAATGAGCAGTTCTTC. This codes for CASSVDRGGTYNEQFF.

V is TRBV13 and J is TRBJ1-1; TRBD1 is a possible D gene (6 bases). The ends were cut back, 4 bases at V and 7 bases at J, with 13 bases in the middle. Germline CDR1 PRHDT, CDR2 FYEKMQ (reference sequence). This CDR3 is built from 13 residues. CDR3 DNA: TGTGCCAGCAGCTCTAACGACAGGAATGAAGCTTTCTTT. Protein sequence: CASSSNDRNEAFF.

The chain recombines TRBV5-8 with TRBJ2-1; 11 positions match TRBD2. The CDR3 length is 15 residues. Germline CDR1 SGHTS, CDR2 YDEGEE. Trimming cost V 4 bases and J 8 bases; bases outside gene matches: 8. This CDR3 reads CASSQIAGGEHEQFF. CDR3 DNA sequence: TGTGCCAGCAGCCAAATAGCGGGAGGGGAGCATGAGCAGTTCTTC.

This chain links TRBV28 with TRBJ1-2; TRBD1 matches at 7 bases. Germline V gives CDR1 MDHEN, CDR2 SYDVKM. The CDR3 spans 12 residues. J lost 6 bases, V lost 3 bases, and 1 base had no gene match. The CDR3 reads CASSFDRDGYTF. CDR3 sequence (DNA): TGTGCCAGCAGTTTCGACAGGGATGGCTACACCTTC.

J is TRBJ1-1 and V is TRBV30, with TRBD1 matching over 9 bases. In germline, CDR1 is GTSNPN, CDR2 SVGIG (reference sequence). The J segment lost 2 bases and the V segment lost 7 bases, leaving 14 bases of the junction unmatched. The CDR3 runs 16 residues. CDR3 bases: TGTGCCTCCACACGGACAGGGGAGCGCATCAACACTGAAGCTTTCTTT. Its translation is CASTRTGERINTEAFF.

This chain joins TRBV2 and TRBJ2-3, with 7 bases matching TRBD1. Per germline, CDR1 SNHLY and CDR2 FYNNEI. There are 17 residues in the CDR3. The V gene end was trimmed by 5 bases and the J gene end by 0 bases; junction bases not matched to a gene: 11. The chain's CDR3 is CASSTFGTEESTDTQYF. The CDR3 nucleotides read TGTGCCAGCAGTACCTTCGGGACAGAAGAAAGCACAGATACGCAGTATTTT.

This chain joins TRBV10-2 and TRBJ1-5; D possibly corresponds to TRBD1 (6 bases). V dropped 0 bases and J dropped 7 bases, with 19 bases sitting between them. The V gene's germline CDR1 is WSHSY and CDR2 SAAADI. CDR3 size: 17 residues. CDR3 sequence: CASSESVGRGAGQPQHF. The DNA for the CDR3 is TGCGCCAGCAGTGAGTCGGTAGGCAGGGGCGCTGGACAGCCCCAGCATTTT.

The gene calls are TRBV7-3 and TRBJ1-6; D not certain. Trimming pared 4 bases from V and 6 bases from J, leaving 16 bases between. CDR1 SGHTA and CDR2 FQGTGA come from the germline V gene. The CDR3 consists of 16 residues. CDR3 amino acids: CASSSSPRGTNSPLHF. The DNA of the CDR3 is TGTGCCAGCAGCTCCTCCCCCCGGGGAACTAATTCACCCCTCCACTTT.

CDR3 nucleotides: TGTGCCAGCAACGCGGGGGGGCCTCGCGATGAGCAGTTCTTC. Its protein product is CASNAGGPRDEQFF. The J gene is TRBJ2-1, the V gene TRBV6-6; the match to TRBD2 covers 9 bases. CDR3 length: 14 amino acids. V lost 7 bases and J lost 8; bases outside the gene matches: 9. Germline V gene data show CDR1 as MNHNY and CDR2 as SVGAGI (reference sequence).

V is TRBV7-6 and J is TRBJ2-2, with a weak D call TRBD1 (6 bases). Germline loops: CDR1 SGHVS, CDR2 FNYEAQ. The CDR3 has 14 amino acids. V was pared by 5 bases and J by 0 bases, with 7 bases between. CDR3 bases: TGTGCCAGCAGCCAGGGGTCGAACACCGGGGAGCTGTTTTTT. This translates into CASSQGSNTGELFF.

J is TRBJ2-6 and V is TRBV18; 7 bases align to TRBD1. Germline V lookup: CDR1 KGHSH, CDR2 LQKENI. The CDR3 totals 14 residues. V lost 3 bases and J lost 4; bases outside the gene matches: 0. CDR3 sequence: CASSPGQGANVLTF. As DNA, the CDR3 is TGTGCCAGCTCACCGGGACAGGGGGCCAACGTCCTGACTTTC.

The CDR3: CASIADRGGGYTF. The DNA for the CDR3 is TGTGCCAGCATCGCGGACAGGGGCGGAGGCTACACCTTC. The chain couples TRBV2 to TRBJ1-2; 9 bases line up with TRBD1. This CDR3 spans 13 amino acids. Looked up from germline, CDR1 is SNHLY and CDR2 is FYNNEI. V lost 7 bases, J lost 8 bases, and 8 bases stayed unmatched.

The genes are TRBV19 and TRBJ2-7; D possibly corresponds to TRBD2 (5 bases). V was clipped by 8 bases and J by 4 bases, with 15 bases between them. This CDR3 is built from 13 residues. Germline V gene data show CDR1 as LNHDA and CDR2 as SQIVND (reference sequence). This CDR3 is CASSTGNRYEQYF. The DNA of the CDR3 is TGTGCCAGTTCGACCGGGAATCGTTACGAGCAGTACTTC.

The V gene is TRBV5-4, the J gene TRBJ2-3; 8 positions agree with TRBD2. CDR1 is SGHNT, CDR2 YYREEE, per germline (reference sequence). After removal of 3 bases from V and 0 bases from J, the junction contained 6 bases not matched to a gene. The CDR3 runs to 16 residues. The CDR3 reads CASSSWTSPSTDTQYF. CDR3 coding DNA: TGTGCCAGCAGCTCCTGGACTAGCCCAAGCACAGATACGCAGTATTTT.

The CDR3 here is CASSHDKSTNEKLFF. CDR3 nucleotide sequence: TGTGCCAGCAGTCATGACAAATCAACTAATGAAAAACTGTTTTTT. The chain links TRBV5-4 to TRBJ1-4; D unclear. This CDR3 spans 15 amino acids. Germline CDR1 SGHNT, CDR2 YYREEE (reference sequence). Trimming removed 5 bases at V and 0 bases at J, with 11 bases between.

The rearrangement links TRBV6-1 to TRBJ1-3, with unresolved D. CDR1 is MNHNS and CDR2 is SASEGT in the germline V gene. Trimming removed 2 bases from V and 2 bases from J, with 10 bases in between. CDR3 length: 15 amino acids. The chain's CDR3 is CASSETEGPGNTIYF. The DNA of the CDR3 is TGTGCCAGCAGTGAAACCGAGGGTCCTGGAAACACCATATATTTT.

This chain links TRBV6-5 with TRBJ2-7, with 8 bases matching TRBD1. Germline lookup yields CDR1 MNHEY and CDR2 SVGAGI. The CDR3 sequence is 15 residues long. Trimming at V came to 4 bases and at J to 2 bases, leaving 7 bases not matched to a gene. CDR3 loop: CASSWTDRETYEQYF. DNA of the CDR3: TGTGCCAGCAGTTGGACGGACAGGGAAACCTACGAGCAGTACTTC.